The entry that follows covers one T cell receptor (beta chain) sequence. This sample is part of a study of T cell changes during pregnancy in multiple sclerosis. Per germline, CDR1 LNHDA and CDR2 SQIVND (reference sequence). V lost 3 bases to trimming and J lost 6 bases, with 14 bases between them. The CDR3 length is 15 residues. The assay was immunoSEQ multiplex PCR, and TCRdb's table has in-frame clones only and misses some. The sample includes approximately 12,000 clones, 86% seen only once; the top ten take roughly 14%. Sequencing used CD8+ T cells from peripheral blood mononuclear cells, obtained in the second trimester of pregnancy. V usage is TRBV19 and J usage is TRBJ2-2; weak D call: TRBD1 (6 bases). This clonotype originated in a female donor in good health, enrolled as a control in a pregnancy study. This CDR3 is CASSIWQGLPGELFF. The CDR3, as DNA: TGTGCCAGTAGTATTTGGCAGGGGTTACCCGGGGAGCTGTTTTTT.